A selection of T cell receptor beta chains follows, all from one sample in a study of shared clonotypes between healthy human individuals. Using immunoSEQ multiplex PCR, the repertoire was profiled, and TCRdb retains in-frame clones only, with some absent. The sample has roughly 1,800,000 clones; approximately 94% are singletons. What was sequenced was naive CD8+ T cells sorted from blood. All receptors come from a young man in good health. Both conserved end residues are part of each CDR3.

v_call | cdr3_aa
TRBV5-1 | CASSLTGAGYTF
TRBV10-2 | CASSVDRGDDEQYF
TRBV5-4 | CAGSIGGSYEQYF
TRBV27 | CASSLKGYGYTF
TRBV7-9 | CASSYPGTGVNEQFF
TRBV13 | CASSLALAGSYNEQFF
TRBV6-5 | CASSVMEGTEAFF
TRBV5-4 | CASSAGRYEQYF
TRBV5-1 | CASRAGTGASYEQYF
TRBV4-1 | CASSQATNTGELFF
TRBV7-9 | CASSLKTGGGVMNTEAFF
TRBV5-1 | CASSLTGTGELFF
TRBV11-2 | CASSLVNEQFF
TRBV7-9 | CASSLGSRGEQYF
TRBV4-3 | CASSQEVQGEGYNEQFF
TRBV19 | CASSIRPETSSEQYF
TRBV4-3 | CASSQERQGSDNEQFF
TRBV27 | CASSGLGFSNQPQHF
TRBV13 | CASSLGTLEAFF
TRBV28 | CASSLVSGVTDTQYF
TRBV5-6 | CASSLGQGLYYEQYF
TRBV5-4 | CASSGGHSTVDTQYF
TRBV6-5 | CASSGSTRGETQYF
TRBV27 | CASSPVGVSGQETQYF
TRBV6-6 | CASSSQKEPLGEQYF
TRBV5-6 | CASSHADMFGSTNEKLFF
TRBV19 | CASSIRTAARSYLDQPQHF
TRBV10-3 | CAISDLAGGLNEQFF
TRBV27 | CASSLSGQWFF
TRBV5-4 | CASSPGNTEAFF
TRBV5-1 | CASSQEGNGPETQYF
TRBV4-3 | CASSQGTGVGIEQFF
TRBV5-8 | CASSFLGFPNEQFF
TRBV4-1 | CASSHGADEQFF
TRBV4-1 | CASSQGDRAGYTF
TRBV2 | CASSESGPGTSSYEQYF
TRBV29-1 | CSVAGGPNTGELFF
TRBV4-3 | CASSPTGLMNYGYTF
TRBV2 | CASSEAQGNQPQHF
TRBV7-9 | CASSLSEGFPYEQYF
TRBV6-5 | CASSDPGLNFEQYF
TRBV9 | CASSAGTEDYEQYF
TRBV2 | CASSRAGDGELFF
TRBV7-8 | CASSLFVAGYGYTF
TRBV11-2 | CASSLGQAEKLFF
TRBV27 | CASSDLQMNTEAFF
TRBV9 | CASSVEGGSEQYF
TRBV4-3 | CASSHSDGGTANSPLHF
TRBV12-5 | CASGLAGAGANVLTF
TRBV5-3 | CARSLVEREVPSTDTQYF
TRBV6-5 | CASRRLAGISYEQYF
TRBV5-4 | CASSLATGDNEQFF
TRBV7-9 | CASSPAGGPADTQYF
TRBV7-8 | CASSLDVVEAGNTIYF
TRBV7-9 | CASSQLTGPNTGELFF
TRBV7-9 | CASSEGQNFLEAFF
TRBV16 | CASSLTMTSGGYEQYF
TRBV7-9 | CATPAGGGYTF
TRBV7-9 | CASSLADGRHNEQFF